The sequence of this T cell receptor (beta chain) was determined in a study of radiation and T cells in renal cell carcinoma. The time point: baseline pretreatment blood. The treatment here: 15 Gy SBRT to primary tumor, nephrectomy 4 weeks later. Serial blood draws occurred at baseline and 2 and 4 weeks post-SBRT. Overall study results and limits: From baseline, blood top tumor clonotypes peaked at 2 weeks post-radiation.

TCRdb keeps only in-frame clones here, not all; method: immunoSEQ multiplex PCR. The table lists about 160,000 clones, about 88% of them singletons, with 3.5% to 5% in the top ten. The count of this clone is one. Its antigen is not known. This specimen was blood, taken from a patient whose treatment included radiotherapy and nephrectomy. This receptor was obtained from a woman between 65 and 79 years old with renal cell carcinoma.

The CDR3 bases are TGTGCCAGCAGCCCGAGAGACATGGGTCTGGGACTAGCGGGGGCTTACCAAGAGACCCAGTACTTC. Protein sequence: CASSPRDMGLGLAGAYQETQYF. The rearrangement uses TRBV9 and TRBJ2-5, with 14 bases identical to TRBD2. J gave up 0 bases and V 4 bases, and 20 bases lay outside the gene matches. The length of the CDR3 is 22 residues. In germline, CDR1 is SGDLS, CDR2 YYNGEE.